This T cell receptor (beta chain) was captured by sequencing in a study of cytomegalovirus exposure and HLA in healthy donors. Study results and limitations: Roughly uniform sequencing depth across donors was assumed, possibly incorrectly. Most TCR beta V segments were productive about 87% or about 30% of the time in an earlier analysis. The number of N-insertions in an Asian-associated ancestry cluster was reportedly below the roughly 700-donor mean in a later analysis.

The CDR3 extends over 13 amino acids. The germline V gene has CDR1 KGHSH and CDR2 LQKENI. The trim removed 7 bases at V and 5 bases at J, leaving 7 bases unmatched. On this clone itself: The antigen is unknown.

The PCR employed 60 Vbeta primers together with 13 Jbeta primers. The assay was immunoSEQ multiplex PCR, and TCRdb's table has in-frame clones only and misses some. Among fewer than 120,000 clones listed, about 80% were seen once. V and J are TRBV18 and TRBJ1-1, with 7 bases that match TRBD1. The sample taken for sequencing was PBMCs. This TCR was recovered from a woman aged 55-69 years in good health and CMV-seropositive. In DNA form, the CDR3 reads TGTGCCAGCTTGCCGACAGGGTCAACTGAAGCTTTCTTT. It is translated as CASLPTGSTEAFF. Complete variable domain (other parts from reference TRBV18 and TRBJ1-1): NAGVMQNPRHLVRRRGQEARLRCSPMKGHSHVYWYRQLPEEGLKFMVYLQKENIIDESGMPKERFSAEFPKEGPSILRIQQVVRGDSAAYFCASLPTGSTEAFFGQGTRLTVV.